This T cell receptor (beta chain) is drawn from a study of a mutant IDH1 vaccine in newly diagnosed glioma. Here immunoSEQ multiplex PCR was the method, and the copy in TCRdb shows in-frame clones only, minus some. The sample contains over 30,000 clones, about 87% of which appear only once. Time point of the sample: week 47, end of study. Vaccine doses each comprised 300 ug of mutant IDH1 20-mer peptide, with topical imiquimod. As for this clone: Its antigen is still unknown.

This CDR3 region has 19 residues. The germline V and J ends were trimmed by 4 bases and 0 bases, with 19 bases remaining between them. Germline loops: CDR1 MGHRA, CDR2 YSYEKL. The chain couples TRBV4-1 to TRBJ2-6, with TRBD1 as a possible D gene (6 bases). The source was PBMCs, collected from a glioma patient whose treatment included an IDH1 peptide vaccine. This TCR was sampled from a woman aged 30 to 39 with glioma. CDR3 in DNA: TGCGCCAGCAGCCGGTGGGACATGAAGGTCCTCTCTGGGGCCAACGTCCTGACTTTC. This translates into CASSRWDMKVLSGANVLTF.